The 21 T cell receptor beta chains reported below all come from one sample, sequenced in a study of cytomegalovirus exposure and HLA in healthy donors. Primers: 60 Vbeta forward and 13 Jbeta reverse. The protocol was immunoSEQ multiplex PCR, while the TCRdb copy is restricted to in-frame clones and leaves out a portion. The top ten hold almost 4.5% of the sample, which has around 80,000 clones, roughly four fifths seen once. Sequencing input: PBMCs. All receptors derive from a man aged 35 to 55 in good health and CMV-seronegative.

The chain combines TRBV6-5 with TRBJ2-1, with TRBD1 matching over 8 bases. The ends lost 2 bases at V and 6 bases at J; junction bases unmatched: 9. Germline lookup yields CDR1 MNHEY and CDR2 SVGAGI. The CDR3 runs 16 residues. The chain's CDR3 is CASSYGGRTGGNEQFF. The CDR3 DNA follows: TGTGCCAGCAGTTACGGGGGGCGCACAGGGGGCAATGAGCAGTTCTTC.

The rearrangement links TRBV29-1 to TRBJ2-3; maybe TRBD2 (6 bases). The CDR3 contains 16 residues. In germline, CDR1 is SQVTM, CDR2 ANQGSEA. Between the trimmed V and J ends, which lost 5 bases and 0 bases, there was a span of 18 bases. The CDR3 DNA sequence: TGCAGCGTTTCCAAAGGTGGGGGGACGAGCACAGATACGCAGTATTTT. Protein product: CSVSKGGGTSTDTQYF.

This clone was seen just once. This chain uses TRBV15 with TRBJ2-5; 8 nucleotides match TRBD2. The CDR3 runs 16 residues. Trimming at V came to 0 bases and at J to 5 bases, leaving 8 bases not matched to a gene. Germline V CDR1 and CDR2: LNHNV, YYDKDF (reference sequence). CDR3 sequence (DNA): TGTGCCACCAGCAGAGACAGACGGGGGGGCGGTGAGACCCAGTACTTC. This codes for CATSRDRRGGGETQYF.

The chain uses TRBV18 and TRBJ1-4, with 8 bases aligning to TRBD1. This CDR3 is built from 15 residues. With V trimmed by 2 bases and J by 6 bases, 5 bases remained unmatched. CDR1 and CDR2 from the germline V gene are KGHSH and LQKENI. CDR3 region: CASSPTPGQDEKLFF. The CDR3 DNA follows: TGTGCCAGCTCACCAACCCCGGGACAGGATGAAAAACTGTTTTTT.

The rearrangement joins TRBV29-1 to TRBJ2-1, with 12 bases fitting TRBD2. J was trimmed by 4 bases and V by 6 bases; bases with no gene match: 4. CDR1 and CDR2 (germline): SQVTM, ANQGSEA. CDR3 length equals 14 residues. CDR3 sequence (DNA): TGCAGCGTGGGGACTAGCGGGTTGTACAATGAGCAGTTCTTC. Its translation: CSVGTSGLYNEQFF.

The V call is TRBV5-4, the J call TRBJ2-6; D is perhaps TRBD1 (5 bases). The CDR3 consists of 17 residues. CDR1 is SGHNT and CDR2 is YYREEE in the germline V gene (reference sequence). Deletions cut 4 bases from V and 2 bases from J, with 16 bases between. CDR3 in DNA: TGTGCCAGCAGCGCAAGACAGACAACCCCTGGGGCCAACGTCCTGACTTTC. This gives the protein CASSARQTTPGANVLTF. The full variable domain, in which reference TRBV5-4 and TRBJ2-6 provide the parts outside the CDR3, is ETGVTQSPTHLIKTRGQQVTLRCSSQSGHNTVSWYQQALGQGPQFIFQYYREEENGRGNFPPRFSGLQFPNYSSELNVNALELDDSALYLCASSARQTTPGANVLTFGAGSRLTVL.

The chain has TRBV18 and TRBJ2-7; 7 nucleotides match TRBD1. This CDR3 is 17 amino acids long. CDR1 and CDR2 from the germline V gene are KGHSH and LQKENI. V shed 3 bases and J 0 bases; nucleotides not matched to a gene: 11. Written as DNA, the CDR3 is TGTGCCAGCTCACCCACAAGACAGGGAATGGGCTCCTACGAGCAGTACTTC. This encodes CASSPTRQGMGSYEQYF.

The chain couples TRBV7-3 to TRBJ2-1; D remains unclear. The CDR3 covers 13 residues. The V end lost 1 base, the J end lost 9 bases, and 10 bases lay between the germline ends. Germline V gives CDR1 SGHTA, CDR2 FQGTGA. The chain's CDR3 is CASSLKLNGEQFF. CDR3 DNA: TGTGCCAGCAGCTTAAAACTCAACGGTGAGCAGTTCTTC.

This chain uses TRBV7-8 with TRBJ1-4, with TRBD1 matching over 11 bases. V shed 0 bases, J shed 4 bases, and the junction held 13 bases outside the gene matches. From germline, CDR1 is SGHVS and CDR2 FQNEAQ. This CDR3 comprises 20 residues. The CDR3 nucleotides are TGTGCCAGCAGCTTAGCCCCCGGGACAGGGGGAGACGGGGATAATGAAAAACTGTTTTTT. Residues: CASSLAPGTGGDGDNEKLFF.

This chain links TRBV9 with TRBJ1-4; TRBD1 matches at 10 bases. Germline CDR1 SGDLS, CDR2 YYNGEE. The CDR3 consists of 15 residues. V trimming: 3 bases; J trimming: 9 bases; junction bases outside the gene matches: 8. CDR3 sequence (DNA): TGTGCCAGCAGCGCGACAGGGGGCATGGGACAAAAACTGTTTTTT. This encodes CASSATGGMGQKLFF.

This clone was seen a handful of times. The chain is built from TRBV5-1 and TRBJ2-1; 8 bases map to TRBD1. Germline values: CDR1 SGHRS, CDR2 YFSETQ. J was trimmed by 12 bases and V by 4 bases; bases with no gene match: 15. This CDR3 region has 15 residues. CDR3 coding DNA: TGCGCCAGCAGCACGACGACAGGGGCCCTTTCAGGGCAGTTCTTC. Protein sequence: CASSTTTGALSGQFF.

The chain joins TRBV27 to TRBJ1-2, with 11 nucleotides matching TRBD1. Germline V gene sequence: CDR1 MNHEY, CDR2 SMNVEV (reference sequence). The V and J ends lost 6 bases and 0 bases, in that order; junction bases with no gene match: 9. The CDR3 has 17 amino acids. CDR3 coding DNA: TGTGCCAGCAGAGCCCAGGACAGGGGGCTTTCTAACTATGGCTACACCTTC. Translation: CASRAQDRGLSNYGYTF.

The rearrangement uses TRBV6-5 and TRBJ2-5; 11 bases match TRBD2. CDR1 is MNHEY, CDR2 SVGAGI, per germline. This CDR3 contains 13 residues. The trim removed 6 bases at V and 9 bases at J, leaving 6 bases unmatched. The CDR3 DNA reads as TGTGCCAGCAGCAGGGGACTAGCGGCCCCCCAGTACTTC. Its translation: CASSRGLAAPQYF.

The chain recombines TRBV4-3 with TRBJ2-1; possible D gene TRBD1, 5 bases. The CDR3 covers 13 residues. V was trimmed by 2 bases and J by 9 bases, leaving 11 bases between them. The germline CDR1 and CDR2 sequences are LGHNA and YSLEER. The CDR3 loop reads CASSQMGHGEQFF. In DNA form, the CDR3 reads TGCGCCAGCAGCCAAATGGGGCACGGTGAGCAGTTCTTC.

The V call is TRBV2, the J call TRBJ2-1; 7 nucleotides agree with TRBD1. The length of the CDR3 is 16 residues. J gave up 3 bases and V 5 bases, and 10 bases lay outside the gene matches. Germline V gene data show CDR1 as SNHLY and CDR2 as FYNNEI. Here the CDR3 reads CASSSTGPERYNEQFF. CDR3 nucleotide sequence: TGTGCCAGCAGTTCGACAGGGCCAGAACGCTACAATGAGCAGTTCTTC. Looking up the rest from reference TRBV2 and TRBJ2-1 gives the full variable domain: EPEVTQTPSHQVTQMGQEVILRCVPISNHLYFYWYRQILGQKVEFLVSFYNNEISEKSEIFDDQFSVERPDGSNFTLKIRSTKLEDSAMYFCASSSTGPERYNEQFFGPGTRLTVL.

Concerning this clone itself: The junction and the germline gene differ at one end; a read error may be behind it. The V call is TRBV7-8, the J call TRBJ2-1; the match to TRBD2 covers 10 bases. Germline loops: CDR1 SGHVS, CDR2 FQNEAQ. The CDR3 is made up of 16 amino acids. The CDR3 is CASSSRTSGTPGVRLF. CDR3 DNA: TGTGCCAGCAGCTCCAGGACTAGCGGAACCCCGGGGGTTAGGCTCTTC.

CDR3 sequence: CAWSYGQGAAYEQYF. The CDR3 DNA is TGTGCCTGGAGTTACGGACAGGGCGCAGCCTACGAGCAGTACTTC. The chain is built from TRBV30 and TRBJ2-7; 8 bases line up with TRBD1. Trimming removed 2 bases from V and 2 bases from J; junction bases left unmatched: 8. Per germline, CDR1 GTSNPN and CDR2 SVGIG (reference sequence). The CDR3 spans 15 residues.

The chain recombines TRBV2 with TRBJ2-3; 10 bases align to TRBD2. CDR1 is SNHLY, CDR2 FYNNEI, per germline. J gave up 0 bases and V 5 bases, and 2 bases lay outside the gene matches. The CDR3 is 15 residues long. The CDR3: CASSLLAGSTDTQYF. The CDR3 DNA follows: TGTGCCAGCAGTTTACTAGCGGGAAGCACAGATACGCAGTATTTT.

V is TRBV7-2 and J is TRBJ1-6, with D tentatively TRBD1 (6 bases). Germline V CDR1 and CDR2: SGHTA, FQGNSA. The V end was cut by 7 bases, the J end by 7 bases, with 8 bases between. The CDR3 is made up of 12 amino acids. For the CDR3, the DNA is TGTGCCAGCAAACAGGGAAATTCACCCCTCCACTTT. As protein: CASKQGNSPLHF.

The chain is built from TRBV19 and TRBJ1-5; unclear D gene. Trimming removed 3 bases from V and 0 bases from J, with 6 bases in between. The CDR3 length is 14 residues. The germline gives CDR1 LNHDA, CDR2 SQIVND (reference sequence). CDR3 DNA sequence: TGTGCCAGTAGTATCCACTATAGCAATCAGCCCCAGCATTTT. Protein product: CASSIHYSNQPQHF.

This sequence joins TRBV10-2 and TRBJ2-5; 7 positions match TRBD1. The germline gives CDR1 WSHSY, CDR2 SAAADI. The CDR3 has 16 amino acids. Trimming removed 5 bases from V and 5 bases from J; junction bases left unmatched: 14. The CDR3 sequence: CASSYPKTGSGETQYF. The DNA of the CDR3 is TGCGCCAGCAGTTATCCGAAGACAGGGTCGGGGGAGACCCAGTACTTC.